Given below is one TCR beta chain in context. The sample is drawn from a study of T cells of healthy individuals. Each CDR3 protein is one row after TCRdb ran MiXCR on the 5' RACE reads. The profile shows around 100,000 distinct CDR3 sequences, 17% of them singletons. From germline, CDR1 is LGHNA and CDR2 YSLEER. This CDR3 contains 15 residues. J lost 7 bases, V lost 1 base, and 4 bases had no gene match. The sequence derives from a human donor in good health. The chain links TRBV4-3 to TRBJ2-1; TRBD1 agrees at 10 bases. CDR3 sequence: CASSQGQGAQNEQFF. CDR3 bases: TGCGCCAGCAGCCAAGGACAGGGGGCCCAAAATGAGCAGTTCTTC.